These T cell receptor beta chains were read from a single sample in a study of identical twins. TCRdb redid the calling of the 5' RACE reads with MiXCR, one entry per CDR3 protein. Here the sample spans 1.5 million to 2 million distinct CDR3 sequences, under 35% being singletons. Sequencing input: cord blood. These receptors all stem from a newborn girl in good health. The conserved cysteine and the conserved F or W are not part of the CDR3 here. Fields, in order: J gene, clone size, V gene, CDR3 protein. Clone size is shown for a subset of rows, as once, few, many or a class of expanded clone.

>TRBJ1-4|NA|TRBV12-3/TRBV12-4
ASRPGEINEKLF
>TRBJ2-5|few|TRBV9
ASSAGQGLQETQY
>TRBJ1-2|NA|TRBV4-1
ASSQDGAGEFGYT
>NA|many|TRBV2
ASSDNEQY
>TRBJ2-2|few|TRBV2
ASRTGFTTGELF
>TRBJ2-7|many|TRBV29-1
SVELRDRGYEQY
>TRBJ2-1|NA|TRBV28
ASRGTSAQNEQF
>TRBJ1-5|NA|TRBV20-1
SANGGRGSNQPQH
>TRBJ2-1|few|TRBV20-1
SATKLAGESYNEQF
>TRBJ2-7|few|TRBV7-7
ASSLLRTWRAQGPRFSYEQY
>TRBJ2-5|few|TRBV5-6
ASSYVEAETQY
>TRBJ1-5|few|TRBV20-1
SATQTGDSSNQPQH
>TRBJ2-6|NA|TRBV10-3
AIGTVSGANVLT
>TRBJ2-7|NA|TRBV20-1
SARATGSVRYEQY
>TRBJ2-1|many|TRBV12-3/TRBV12-4
ASSLIRGPYNEQF
>TRBJ1-5|NA|TRBV28
ASSFLAGQGTRPQH
>TRBJ1-5|NA|TRBV27
ASSLSEARPQH
>TRBJ1-5|few|TRBV6-6
ASSYAEFQPQH
>TRBJ2-7|few|TRBV28
ASRTRTGDYEQY
>TRBJ2-7|few|TRBV5-1
ASSLVFRVDEQY
>TRBJ1-1|NA|TRBV12-3/TRBV12-4
ASSLTPAEAF
>TRBJ2-5|few|TRBV20-1
SAGEVGEQY
>TRBJ2-1|NA|TRBV20-1
SARSPLAGAGDEQF
>TRBJ2-3|few|TRBV27
ASSPTRGARTDTQY
>TRBJ2-1|few|TRBV24-1
ATSDLPGSQRESRYNEQF
>TRBJ2-7|NA|TRBV9
PSSITGLAGIYEQY
>TRBJ2-7|few|TRBV2
AAKRAGGPYEQY
>TRBJ2-1|NA|TRBV20-1
SARKGRTSGRKSSYNEQF
>TRBJ1-1|once|TRBV12-3/TRBV12-4
AGSSRGMNTEAF
>TRBJ2-2|once|TRBV7-9
ASSTDLLTGELF
>TRBJ2-7|NA|TRBV28
ASSLRWGRLEGYYEQY
>TRBJ2-7|few|TRBV6-5
ASSYSVRAGGEQY
>TRBJ2-1|few|TRBV4-1
ASSHNSGRNAYNEQF
>TRBJ2-7|many|TRBV27
ASSQGLARYEQY
>TRBJ2-5|NA|TRBV12-3/TRBV12-4
ASSLGETSRY